This T cell receptor beta chain was captured in a study of identical twins. Study conclusions and caveats: While abundant cord blood beta clonotypes carried fewer insertions, memory repertoires showed no such pattern.

This clonotype was seen a handful of times. Its antigen is undetermined. Losses at the gene ends were 6 bases for V and 2 bases for J; bases not matched to a gene: 7. The CDR3 extends over 15 amino acids. The germline V gene has CDR1 SEHNR and CDR2 FQNEAQ (reference sequence). TCRdb re-called the 5' RACE reads through MiXCR, storing one row per CDR3 protein. The sample shows around 1.7 million distinct CDR3 sequences, around a third of them seen only once. This sequence originates from a newborn girl in good health. Sequencing was done on a sample of cord blood. The chain links TRBV7-9 to TRBJ1-3, with TRBD1 matching over 7 bases. CDR3 DNA: TGTGCCAGCAGACCGGGACAGCTTACTGGAAACACCATATATTTT. It encodes CASRPGQLTGNTIYF.